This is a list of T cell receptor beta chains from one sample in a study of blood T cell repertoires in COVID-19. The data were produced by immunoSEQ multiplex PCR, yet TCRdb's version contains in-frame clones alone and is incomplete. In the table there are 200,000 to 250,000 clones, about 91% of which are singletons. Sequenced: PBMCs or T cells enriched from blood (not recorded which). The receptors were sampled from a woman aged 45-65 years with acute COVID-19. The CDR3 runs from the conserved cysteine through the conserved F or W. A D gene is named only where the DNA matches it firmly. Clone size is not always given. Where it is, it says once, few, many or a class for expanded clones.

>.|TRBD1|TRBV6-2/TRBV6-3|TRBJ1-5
TGTGCCAGCAGTTCAAACAGGGGCCCCAATCAGCCCCAGCATTTT
CASSSNRGPNQPQHF
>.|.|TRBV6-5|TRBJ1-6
TGTGCCAGCAGCTATCGACAGGTCAATTCACCCCTCCACTTT
CASSYRQVNSPLHF
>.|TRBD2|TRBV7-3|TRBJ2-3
TGTGCCAGCAGCTTATGGGGACTAGCTTCCGATACGCAGTATTTT
CASSLWGLASDTQYF
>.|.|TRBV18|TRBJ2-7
TGTGCCAGCTCACCTGTGAGCTCCTACGAGCAGTACTTC
CASSPVSSYEQYF
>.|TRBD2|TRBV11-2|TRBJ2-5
TGTGCCAGCACCCAGAGAGGACTAGCGGGAGGCAAGACCCAGTACTTC
CASTQRGLAGGKTQYF
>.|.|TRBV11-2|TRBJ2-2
TGTGCCAGCAGCCCCCTGGGCGAAGCGAACACCGGGGAGCTGTTTTTT
CASSPLGEANTGELFF
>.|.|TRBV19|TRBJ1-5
TGTGCCAGTTGTGGGGCTGGGAGCAATCAGCCCCAGCATTTT
CASCGAGSNQPQHF
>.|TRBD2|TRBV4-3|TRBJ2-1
TGCGCCAGCAGCCAAGATTCGGCTAGCGGGAGTGCCTACAATGAGCAGTTCTTC
CASSQDSASGSAYNEQFF
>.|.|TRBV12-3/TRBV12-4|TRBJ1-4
TGTGCCGTTGCAAGGGGTCCAGATGAAAAACTGTTTTTT
CAVARGPDEKLFF
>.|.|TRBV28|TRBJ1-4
TGTGCCAGCAAATTTCGGAGAGAAAAACTGTTTTTT
CASKFRREKLFF
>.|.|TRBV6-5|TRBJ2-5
TGTGCCAGCCACTCGAGGAGGGCGGGAGAGACCCAGTACTTC
CASHSRRAGETQYF
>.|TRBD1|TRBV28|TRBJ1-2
TGTGCCAGCCAAACTTTGGACAGGGCCTATGGCTACACCTTC
CASQTLDRAYGYTF
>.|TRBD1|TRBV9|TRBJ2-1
TGTGCCAGCAGCGCACCGGGACAGGGGAAAAATGAGCAGTTCTTC
CASSAPGQGKNEQFF
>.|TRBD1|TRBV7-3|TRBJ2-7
TGTGCCAGCTCGCCCTCCGTCCAACAGGGGCAATACGAGCAGTACTTC
CASSPSVQQGQYEQYF
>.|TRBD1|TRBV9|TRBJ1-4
TGTGCCAGCAGCGGAAGGGACAGGGGAATAGAACCCAATGAAAAACTGTTTTTT
CASSGRDRGIEPNEKLFF
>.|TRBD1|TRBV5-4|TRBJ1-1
TGTGCCAGCAGCACGAGGGGGACAGGGTCGGAAGCTTTCTTT
CASSTRGTGSEAFF
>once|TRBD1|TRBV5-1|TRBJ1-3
TGCGCCAGCAGCTTGGAATTAGGGACAGGAGGAAACACCATATATTTT
CASSLELGTGGNTIYF
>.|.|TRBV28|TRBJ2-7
TGTGCCACCTCTTTACCAGGCTACGAGCAGTACTTC
CATSLPGYEQYF
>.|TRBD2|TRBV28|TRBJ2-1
TGTGCCAGCAGTGGGGGGACTAGCGGCAACTCCTACAATGAGCAGTTCTTC
CASSGGTSGNSYNEQFF
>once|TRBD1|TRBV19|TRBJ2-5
TGTGCCAGTAGTATTACAGGGGGCCGGGAGACCCAGTACTTC
CASSITGGRETQYF
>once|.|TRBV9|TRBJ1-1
TGTGCCAGCAGCGTAGGAGGGCGTCAATCTGAAGCTTTCTTT
CASSVGGRQSEAFF
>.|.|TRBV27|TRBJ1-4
TGTGCCAGCAGTTTATCGGCGGGGTCGGGCGAAAAACTGTTTTTT
CASSLSAGSGEKLFF
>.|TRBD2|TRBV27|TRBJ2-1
TGTGCCAGCAGTAGGCGGGAGGGTTCCCCGTTCTTC
CASSRREGSPFF